The present entry profiles one T cell receptor beta chain with its context. These data are taken from a study of T cell repertoires and HLA-DP antigens. Study-level background: Alloreactive CD4+ T cells targeted HLA-DP on transduced HeLa.

Overall study findings and caveats: Against one allele, clones undetected before culture averaged approximately 35%; against the other, 50% to 65%.

The germline CDR1 and CDR2 sequences are MNHEY and SVGAGI. This CDR3 contains 14 residues. With 7 bases clipped from V and 2 bases from J, the junction kept 3 bases outside the gene matches. Clones were sequenced by immunoSEQ multiplex PCR, and TCRdb holds only the in-frame ones, with some missing. This table holds some 4,000 clones, over 65% found once. HeLa cells expressing allogeneic DPB1 restimulated the approximately 15-day-expanded CD4+ cells for under 25 h. Stimulation used HeLa cells expressing transduced HLA-DPA1/DPB1, HLA-DM, invariant chain and CD80. Purity of the untouched CD4+ T cells was approximately 98%.

The sample consisted of CD137- CD4+ T cells from cultured PBMCs. The receptor comes from a woman between 18 and 29 years old in good health and CMV-seronegative. The chain joins TRBV6-5 to TRBJ2-2; 8 nucleotides line up with TRBD2. Here the CDR3 reads CASIGGGNTGELFF. The CDR3 DNA follows: TGTGCCAGCATCGGGGGGGGCAACACCGGGGAGCTGTTTTTT.